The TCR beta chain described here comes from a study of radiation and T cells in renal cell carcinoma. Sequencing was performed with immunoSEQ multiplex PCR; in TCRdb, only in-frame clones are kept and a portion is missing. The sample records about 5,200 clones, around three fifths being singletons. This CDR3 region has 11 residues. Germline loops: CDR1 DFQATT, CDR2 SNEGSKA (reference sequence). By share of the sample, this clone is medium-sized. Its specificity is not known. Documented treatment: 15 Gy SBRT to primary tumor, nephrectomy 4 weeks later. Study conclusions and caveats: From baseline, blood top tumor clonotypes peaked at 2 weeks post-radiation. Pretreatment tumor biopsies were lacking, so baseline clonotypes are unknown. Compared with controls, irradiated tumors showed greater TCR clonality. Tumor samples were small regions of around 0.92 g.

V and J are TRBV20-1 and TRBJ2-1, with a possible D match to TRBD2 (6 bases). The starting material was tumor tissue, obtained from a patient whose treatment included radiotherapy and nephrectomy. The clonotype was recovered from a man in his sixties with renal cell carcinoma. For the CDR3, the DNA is TGCATAGCGGCCGGGAACAATGAGCAGTTCTTC. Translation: CIAAGNNEQFF.